This TCR beta chain was sequenced in a study of shared clonotypes between healthy human individuals. The study's findings and limits: Only blood was sampled, and tissue TCR repertoires likely differ from blood ones.

Remarks on this clone: The target antigen is unknown.

Data came from immunoSEQ multiplex PCR; TCRdb stores just in-frame clones and leaves some out. Among 500,000 or so clones listed, roughly 95% were seen once. Participating donors were healthy, HIV-negative adults free of recent acute infections or vaccinations. The clonotype comes from a woman under 40 in good health. The sequenced material came from naive CD4+ T cells sorted from blood. Subset of the sample: CD45RA+ positively selected.

CDR3 coding DNA: TGCGCCAGCAGCCAACACCCTGGACTAGCGGGAGTCGCCGGGGCCAACGTCCTGACTTTC. Translating gives CASSQHPGLAGVAGANVLTF. The J gene is TRBJ2-6, the V gene TRBV5-1, with TRBD2 matching over 13 bases. Germline CDR1 is SGHRS and CDR2 is YFSETQ. The ends lost 4 bases at V and 4 bases at J; junction bases unmatched: 14. This CDR3 comprises 20 residues.